This T cell receptor (beta chain) appears in the sequencing data of a study of response to subunit inactivated influenza vaccine. Study observations and caveats: The authors put forward the suggestion that each seasonal influenza vaccination may bring in only a limited number of new T cells.

TCRdb re-called the RT-PCR reads through MiXCR, storing one row per CDR3 protein. The table lists around 520,000 distinct CDR3 sequences, about 11% of them singletons. Trimming cost V 0 bases and J 12 bases, with 24 bases left between them. This CDR3 contains 16 residues. Germline assignment: CDR1 LGHNA and CDR2 YNFKEQ. This clonotype was seen many times. No antigen is known for it. The V call is TRBV4-2, the J call TRBJ2-7; no definite D call. This receptor was identified in a man aged 50 to 60 who received an inactivated influenza vaccine. Material: PBMCs from blood, obtained on the day of vaccination. The CDR3, as DNA: TGTGCCAGCAGCCAAGATTTTGATGGACCTCCACGAAGAAGGTACTTC. Amino acids: CASSQDFDGPPRRRYF.